Each of the 20 T cell receptor beta chains below was sequenced from the same sample in a study of identical twins' blood T cells. TCRdb used MiXCR to reprocess the 5' RACE reads, holding one entry per CDR3 protein. The table has some 300 distinct CDR3 sequences, roughly 64% seen once; the top ten hold under 40%. The sample consisted of PBMCs. The receptors originated from a woman between 18 and 55 years old in good health.

The sample holds a few counts of this clonotype. V and J are TRBV24-1 and TRBJ1-3; D remains unclear. This CDR3 has 16 residues. V was clipped by 5 bases and J by 2 bases, with 15 bases between them. Germline-derived CDR1 and CDR2 are KGHDR and SFDVKD. The CDR3, as DNA: TGTGCCACCAGTGGTAGGGAGAGGCCACCTGGAAACACCATATATTTT. It translates to CATSGRERPPGNTIYF.

The chain links TRBV6-1 to TRBJ1-3; perhaps TRBD1 as D (6 bases). Between the trimmed V and J ends, which lost 6 bases and 0 bases, there was a span of 9 bases. This CDR3 spans 14 amino acids. Germline V gene lookup returns CDR1 MNHNS and CDR2 SASEGT. The CDR3 nucleotides read TGTGCCAGCAGAGAACAGGGCTCTGGAAACACCATATATTTT. Translating it yields CASREQGSGNTIYF.

The DNA of the CDR3 is TGTGCCAGCAGTTTAAATCAGGTCACTCAGCCCCAGCATTTT. It is translated as CASSLNQVTQPQHF. The chain joins TRBV28 to TRBJ1-5; D gene ambiguous. The germline gives CDR1 MDHEN, CDR2 SYDVKM. V lost 2 bases and J lost 6, with 11 bases in between. This CDR3 spans 14 amino acids.

The gene calls are TRBV11-3 and TRBJ1-6, with a tentative D call TRBD1 (5 bases). V was clipped by 1 base and J by 9 bases, with 16 bases between them. Germline V gene sequence: CDR1 SGHNT, CDR2 YENEEA. The CDR3 totals 16 residues. CDR3: CASSLGSRAGSSPLHF. In DNA form, the CDR3 reads TGTGCCAGCAGCTTAGGTTCCAGGGCGGGTAGTTCACCCCTCCACTTT.

CDR3 coding DNA: TGTGCCAGCAGCTTAGTAGCGGGGACAGGCATTGTGCGCTACGAGCAGTACTTC. It specifies CASSLVAGTGIVRYEQYF. V and J are TRBV7-2 and TRBJ2-7; either TRBD1 or TRBD2 may fit D (8 bases each). The germline V and J ends were trimmed by 1 base and 3 bases, with 22 bases remaining between them. This CDR3 has 18 amino acids. In germline, CDR1 is SGHTA, CDR2 FQGNSA.

The chain is built from TRBV15 and TRBJ1-3; D is unresolved. From germline, CDR1 is LNHNV and CDR2 YYDKDF (reference sequence). Trimming stripped 1 base from V and 4 bases from J, with 8 bases between. The length of the CDR3 is 14 residues. The CDR3 region is CATSRVMQGNTIYF. The DNA of the CDR3 is TGTGCCACCAGCAGAGTGATGCAGGGAAACACCATATATTTT.

By its share, this clonotype is hyperexpanded (1% or more). The chain uses TRBV6-5 and TRBJ1-3, with D possibly matching TRBD1 (5 bases). In germline, CDR1 is MNHEY, CDR2 SVGAGI. Trimming took off 1 base at V and 0 bases at J, with 13 bases between the two ends. The CDR3 contains 17 residues. CDR3 in DNA: TGTGCCAGCAGTTACTGGGACCGCATCACCTCTGGAAACACCATATATTTT. It yields the protein CASSYWDRITSGNTIYF.

The chain is built from TRBV4-3 and TRBJ2-7; 7 nucleotides align to TRBD1. The CDR3 consists of 16 residues. Trimming took 3 bases from V and 3 from J; bases not matched to a gene: 11. The V gene's germline CDR1 is LGHNA and CDR2 YSLEER. The chain's CDR3 is CASSHSPRQGNYEQYF. DNA for the CDR3: TGCGCCAGCAGCCATTCTCCCCGACAGGGTAACTACGAGCAGTACTTC.

The V gene is TRBV14, the J gene TRBJ2-1; 7 bases agree with TRBD1. Germline values: CDR1 SGHDN, CDR2 FVKESK. J gave up 2 bases and V 4 bases, and 14 bases lay outside the gene matches. The length of the CDR3 is 18 residues. The CDR3, as DNA: TGTGCCAGCAGCCCGGTATTTTTACAGGGGCTTACCTACAATGAGCAGTTCTTC. Translated, it gives CASSPVFLQGLTYNEQFF.

The chain couples TRBV7-6 to TRBJ2-1; D may match TRBD1 or TRBD2 (5 bases each). V lost 6 bases and J 2 bases, leaving 14 bases between the germline ends. CDR1 and CDR2 (germline): SGHVS, FNYEAQ. The CDR3 has 15 residues. CDR3 amino acids: CASSYGTGPYNEQFF. The CDR3 bases are TGTGCCAGCAGTTACGGGACGGGACCCTACAATGAGCAGTTCTTC. The full variable domain, in which reference TRBV7-6 and TRBJ2-1 provide the parts outside the CDR3, is GAGVSQSPRYKVTKRGQDVALRCDPISGHVSLYWYRQALGQGPEFLTYFNYEAQQDKSGLPNDRFSAERPEGSISTLTIQRTEQRDSAMYRCASSYGTGPYNEQFFGPGTRLTVL.

This chain links TRBV6-6 with TRBJ1-2; 10 positions match TRBD1. The CDR3 consists of 12 residues. V shed 4 bases, J shed 14 bases, and the junction held 7 bases outside the gene matches. Germline V gene data show CDR1 as MNHNY and CDR2 as SVGAGI (reference sequence). The CDR3 bases are TGTGCCAGCAGTTCGACAGGGGGCCTTCGAACCTTC. Translation: CASSSTGGLRTF.

This chain links TRBV2 with TRBJ2-1; perhaps TRBD2 as D (6 bases). V was cut by 7 bases and J by 5 bases, with 18 bases left in between. Germline V CDR1 and CDR2: SNHLY, FYNNEI. This CDR3 has 15 amino acids. The CDR3 spells CASTDELAENNEQFF. The DNA of the CDR3 is TGTGCCAGCACCGATGAACTAGCCGAAAACAATGAGCAGTTCTTC.

This rearrangement joins TRBV2 to TRBJ1-6, with a possible D match to TRBD1 (6 bases). From germline, CDR1 is SNHLY and CDR2 FYNNEI. The length of the CDR3 is 14 residues. The V end was cut by 8 bases, the J end by 9 bases, with 17 bases between. This CDR3 is CASSNQGSGSPLHF. CDR3 DNA sequence: TGTGCCAGCTCGAACCAGGGGAGTGGTTCACCCCTCCACTTT.

V is TRBV28 and J is TRBJ2-7, with TRBD1 as a possible D gene (5 bases). Looked up from germline, CDR1 is MDHEN and CDR2 is SYDVKM. V was pared by 4 bases and J by 2 bases, with 15 bases between. The CDR3 covers 15 residues. CDR3 sequence reads: CASSSVHRMTYEQYF. CDR3 coding DNA: TGTGCCAGCAGTTCGGTCCACAGGATGACCTACGAGCAGTACTTC.

The J gene is TRBJ1-1, the V gene TRBV20-1; D not certain. V gave up 0 bases and J gave up 5 bases, with 19 bases separating them. Germline assignment: CDR1 DFQATT and CDR2 SNEGSKA (reference sequence). The CDR3 is 16 amino acids. CDR3 nucleotide sequence: TGCAGTGCTAGAGATCTTGGATCTATTTTGGGGACTGAAGCTTTCTTT. Its translation is CSARDLGSILGTEAFF.

The chain combines TRBV25-1 with TRBJ1-2; D not resolved. Germline values: CDR1 MGHDK, CDR2 SYGVNS. Between the trimmed V and J ends, which lost 10 bases and 12 bases, there was a span of 18 bases. This CDR3 has 11 amino acids. CDR3 in amino acids: CAIPMGSSHTF. CDR3 sequence (DNA): TGTGCCATCCCAATGGGGAGTAGCCACACCTTC.

The chain combines TRBV7-9 with TRBJ1-1; D remains unclear. Germline assignment: CDR1 SEHNR and CDR2 FQNEAQ (reference sequence). Trimming pared 5 bases from V and 6 bases from J, leaving 25 bases between. The CDR3 has 17 amino acids. CDR3 sequence (DNA): TGTGCCAGCAGCAGAAAAGGCGTTGTAACTAGAGGCTCTGAAGCTTTCTTT. Translating it yields CASSRKGVVTRGSEAFF.

CDR3 bases: TGTGCCAGCAGCCCCCCGGGACAGGGTTCCTCGCAGTACTTC. Encoded protein: CASSPPGQGSSQYF. V gene TRBV7-9 combines with J gene TRBJ2-7, with 9 nucleotides matching TRBD1. The germline gives CDR1 SEHNR, CDR2 FQNEAQ (reference sequence). The CDR3 is 14 residues long. V gave up 5 bases and J gave up 9 bases; unmatched junction bases: 11.

The genes are TRBV5-1 and TRBJ1-4; a possible D gene is TRBD1 (6 bases). V was trimmed by 3 bases and J by 6 bases, leaving 12 bases between them. CDR1 is SGHRS, CDR2 YFSETQ, per germline. The CDR3 has 14 residues. The CDR3 DNA reads as TGCGCCAGCAGCTCACCGGAGGGGGATGAAAAACTGTTTTTT. Its protein product is CASSSPEGDEKLFF.

This clonotype was seen a handful of times. This chain joins TRBV6-2 or TRBV6-3 and TRBJ1-6, with TRBD1 matching 7 bases. V lost 1 base, J lost 7 bases, and 7 bases stayed unmatched. In germline, CDR1 is MNHEY, CDR2 SVGEGT. The CDR3 consists of 16 residues. CDR3 region: CASSYYATGTNSPLHF. The CDR3 DNA sequence: TGTGCCAGCAGTTACTACGCGACAGGGACAAATTCACCCCTCCACTTT.